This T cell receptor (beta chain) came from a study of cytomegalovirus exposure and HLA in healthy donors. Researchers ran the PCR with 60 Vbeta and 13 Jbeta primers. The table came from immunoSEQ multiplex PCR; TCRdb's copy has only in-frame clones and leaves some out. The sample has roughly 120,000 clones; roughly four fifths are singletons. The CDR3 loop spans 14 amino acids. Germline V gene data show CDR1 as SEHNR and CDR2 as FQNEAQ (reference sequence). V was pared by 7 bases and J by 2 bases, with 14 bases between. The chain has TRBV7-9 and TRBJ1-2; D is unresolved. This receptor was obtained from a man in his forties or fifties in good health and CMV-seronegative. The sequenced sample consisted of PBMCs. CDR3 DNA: TGTGCCAGCACCCGGACGGGGAACAACTATGGCTACACCTTC. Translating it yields CASTRTGNNYGYTF.